This is a list of T cell receptor beta chains from one sample in a study of immune evolution from preneoplasia to lung adenocarcinoma. Sequencing used immunoSEQ multiplex PCR; TCRdb keeps in-frame clones, though not all of them. Of 13,000 or so clones in the sample, roughly 84% are singletons; the top ten hold approximately 3.8%. The sample taken for sequencing was FFPE tissue from an adenomatous hyperplasia lung lesion. The origin of the receptors is a person between 50 and 69 years old with lung adenocarcinoma. The conserved cysteine and the conserved F or W are not part of the CDR3 here.

v_gene | CDR3aa
TRBV7-9 | ASSLTGVGGEAF
TRBV30 | AWSPPGVPYEQY
TRBV19 | ASSTLILTGNYNEQF
TRBV5-1 | ASSLARDILDGYI
TRBV10-3 | AISERYPTADTQY
TRBV7-6 | ASSLGGVQPQH
TRBV29-1 | SLGGDYGYT
TRBV7-9 | ASSLELNTEAF
TRBV5-6 | ASSVLGKNTGELF
TRBV27 | ASRGGRGEAF
TRBV15 | ATSVTQGTTDEQF
TRBV10-2 | ASREWGEEGNEQF
TRBV10-2 | ASSAQMNTEAF
TRBV11-1 | ASSLIQVVGTDTQY
TRBV28 | ASSYGDTGNTEAF
TRBV30 | AWSTGTGYGYT
TRBV28 | ASSVWRSGYEQY
TRBV11-3 | ATKGGGGAFTDTQY
TRBV5-4 | ASSLGVGHRNYEQY
TRBV9 | ASSVASGRSYEQF
TRBV5-1 | ASSPGTGGVVNYGYT
TRBV27 | ASSKAGQASSGNTIY
TRBV11-3 | ASSLRSGNSYEQY
TRBV6-5 | ASSYRSVDGREQY
TRBV15 | ATSRASSIETQY
TRBV9 | ASSVEGADTIY
TRBV19 | ASRGSSGLNEQF
TRBV28 | ASRGGGATQY
TRBV19 | ASSISGIQETQY
TRBV30 | AWSIDRDTEAF
TRBV19 | ASSIDLPGVFTEQF